The rows below give T cell receptor beta chains drawn from one sample of a study of shared clonotypes between healthy human individuals. This table comes from immunoSEQ multiplex PCR, and its TCRdb copy is limited to in-frame clones, with some not included. The data show roughly 890,000 clones, around 93% seen once. Source material: naive CD8+ T cells sorted from blood. The receptors here all came from a man younger than 45 in good health. CDR3s include the opening cysteine and the closing phenylalanine or tryptophan. The order of the fields is D gene, clone size, V gene, J gene, CDR3 DNA, CDR3 protein. The D gene is left open where the match is weak. Clone size is stated in some rows and not others, as once, few, many or a class when expanded.

.	.	TRBV7-6	TRBJ2-2	TGTGCCAGCAGCTTAAGAGCACTGAACACCGGGGAGCTGTTTTTT	CASSLRALNTGELFF
.	.	TRBV7-9	TRBJ2-1	TGTGCCAGCAGCCCCCCCGGCGGGGTGGGCTACAATGAGCAGTTCTTC	CASSPPGGVGYNEQFF
TRBD2	once	TRBV13	TRBJ2-1	TGTGCCAGCGGACTAGCGGGAGGGTATGAGCAGTTCTTC	CASGLAGGYEQFF
.	.	TRBV5-5	TRBJ2-1	TGTGCCAGCAGGACCGGGACTGAGCAGTTCTTC	CASRTGTEQFF
TRBD2	.	TRBV7-9	TRBJ2-1	TGTGCCAGCAGACCTCCCGGGACTAGCGGGAGAGCAAATGAGCAGTTCTTC	CASRPPGTSGRANEQFF
TRBD1	.	TRBV5-1	TRBJ2-1	TGCGCCAGCAGGGGGACAGGCTCCTACAATGAGCAGTTCTTC	CASRGTGSYNEQFF
TRBD2	once	TRBV29-1	TRBJ2-5	TGCAGCGTTGTTCCTAGCGGGAGTCAGACCCAGTACTTC	CSVVPSGSQTQYF
.	.	TRBV7-9	TRBJ1-1	TGTGCCAGCAGCTCGGGACGCGTAGGGGTTGCCGCTGAAGCTTTCTTT	CASSSGRVGVAAEAFF
TRBD1	few	TRBV5-8	TRBJ2-5	TGTGCCAGCAGCTTAGACAGGGTACAAGAGACCCAGTACTTC	CASSLDRVQETQYF
.	.	TRBV7-9	TRBJ1-1	TGTGCCAGCTTTCGAGCCCGGAACACTGAAGCTTTCTTT	CASFRARNTEAFF
TRBD1	.	TRBV2	TRBJ2-7	TGTGCCAGCAGTATTAGACCGGGACAGGGGGCCTACGAGCAGTACTTC	CASSIRPGQGAYEQYF
.	.	TRBV27	TRBJ2-3	TGTGCCAGCAGTTCGCTGACTCGCACAGATACGCAGTATTTT	CASSSLTRTDTQYF
.	.	TRBV9	TRBJ2-7	TGTGCCAGCAGCGTAGGAGGGGGGGAGGCCGCCTACGAGCAGTACTTC	CASSVGGGEAAYEQYF
.	few	TRBV27	TRBJ1-1	TGTGCCAGCAGTACCCCTGGCGGAAACACTGAAGCTTTCTTT	CASSTPGGNTEAFF
TRBD2	.	TRBV7-2	TRBJ2-3	TGTGCCAGCAGCTTAGTGTCGGGGACTAGCGGGATTATCACAGATACGCAGTATTTT	CASSLVSGTSGIITDTQYF
TRBD1	.	TRBV6-6	TRBJ2-3	TGTGCCAGCAGTTACTATGGGACAGGGAGTTCGGATACGCAGTATTTT	CASSYYGTGSSDTQYF
TRBD2	.	TRBV7-2	TRBJ2-7	TGTGCCAGCAGCCTGACTAGCGGGGGATCCTACGAGCAGTACTTC	CASSLTSGGSYEQYF
TRBD1	.	TRBV2	TRBJ1-2	TGTGCCAGCAGTGAAGGGACAGGTCTGGGGAACTATGGCTACACCTTC	CASSEGTGLGNYGYTF
.	.	TRBV7-2	TRBJ2-1	TGTGCCAGCAGCTTAGCTACGTTTCAAAGGAATGAGCAGTTCTTC	CASSLATFQRNEQFF
.	.	TRBV13	TRBJ1-1	TGTGCCAGCAGCTCCCCCGGGGGGGACACTGAAGCTTTCTTT	CASSSPGGDTEAFF
.	.	TRBV5-4	TRBJ1-2	TGTGCCAGCAGAAGGACTGGGGGCGCTGAGGGCTACACCTTC	CASRRTGGAEGYTF
.	.	TRBV4-1	TRBJ2-1	TGCGCCAGCAGCCAAGTACTGTACAATGAGCAGTTCTTC	CASSQVLYNEQFF
.	.	TRBV27	TRBJ2-5	TGTGCCAGCACCCCATTAGGGGTGGGGGAGACCCAGTACTTC	CASTPLGVGETQYF
.	.	TRBV14	TRBJ2-2	TGTGCCAGCAGCCAAGTGGTGGGAGAAGCCCGGGAGCTGTTTTTT	CASSQVVGEARELFF
.	.	TRBV27	TRBJ1-2	TGTGCCAGCAGCTACGGTGGCTATGGCTACACCTTC	CASSYGGYGYTF
.	once	TRBV4-1	TRBJ2-7	TGCGCCAGCAGCCAAGACGGGCGCGAGCAGTACTTC	CASSQDGREQYF
TRBD1	.	TRBV12-5	TRBJ2-1	TGTGCTAGTGGTTTAGGGGGCAGCTCCTACAATGAGCAGTTCTTC	CASGLGGSSYNEQFF
.	.	TRBV27	TRBJ1-5	TGTGCCAGCGGTATCGATAGCAATCAGCCCCAGCATTTT	CASGIDSNQPQHF
.	.	TRBV2	TRBJ2-1	TGTGCCAGCCTGGTAAGGAAAAAAGGACAGACAGACAATGAGCAGTTCTTC	CASLVRKKGQTDNEQFF
.	.	TRBV4-1	TRBJ1-4	TGCGCCAGCAGCCAAGTAAGCCGCGCCGGGACGGATAGTAATGAAAAACTGTTTTTT	CASSQVSRAGTDSNEKLFF
.	.	TRBV11-2	TRBJ2-7	TGTGCCAGCAGCTTTTACAGGGACCAATACGAGCAGTACTTC	CASSFYRDQYEQYF
TRBD1	.	TRBV4-2	TRBJ2-7	TGTGCCAGCAGCCAAGCGATGACAGGGGGGTACAACGAGCAGTACTTC	CASSQAMTGGYNEQYF
TRBD2	.	TRBV28	TRBJ2-7	TGTGCCAGCAGTCCGCTTCTAGCGGGAGCGGATGAGCAGTACTTC	CASSPLLAGADEQYF
TRBD1	.	TRBV7-2	TRBJ2-3	TGTGCCAGCAGCCTACTGACAGGGGGCATAACAGATACGCAGTATTTT	CASSLLTGGITDTQYF
TRBD2	.	TRBV7-2	TRBJ2-5	TGTGCCAGCAGCTTAGCCGGGCTAGCGGGAGCTAGGGAGACCCAGTACTTC	CASSLAGLAGARETQYF
.	.	TRBV6-6	TRBJ2-7	TGTGCCAGCAGTTATTGGAATTCTTCGTACGAGCAGTACTTC	CASSYWNSSYEQYF
.	.	TRBV6-4	TRBJ2-7	TGTGCCAGCATTCCTGGGGGTTTTTCCTACGAGCAGTACTTC	CASIPGGFSYEQYF
.	.	TRBV28	TRBJ2-7	TGTGCCAGCAGTGTCGGACGACAGGATTACGAGCAGTACTTC	CASSVGRQDYEQYF
TRBD2	.	TRBV27	TRBJ2-1	TGTGCCAGCAGTTCGACTAGCGGATACTACAATGAGCAGTTCTTC	CASSSTSGYYNEQFF
.	once	TRBV4-3	TRBJ2-3	TGCGCCAGCAGCCAAGAGGAATCGACGCCAGATACGCAGTATTTT	CASSQEESTPDTQYF
TRBD1	once	TRBV7-9	TRBJ1-3	TGTGCCAACCCAGGGGGCGCGGACACCATATATTTT	CANPGGADTIYF
TRBD1	.	TRBV28	TRBJ1-3	TGTGCCAGCAGTTTACCTTCGACAGGGGCCGGAAACACCATATATTTT	CASSLPSTGAGNTIYF
.	once	TRBV5-6	TRBJ2-7	TGTGCCAGCAGCTTGGCCTCAAGGGCCAACTCCTACGAGCAGTACTTC	CASSLASRANSYEQYF
.	.	TRBV30	TRBJ2-3	TGTGCCTGGAGTGCGGGAGCTGGCACAGATACGCAGTATTTT	CAWSAGAGTDTQYF
TRBD2	.	TRBV7-8	TRBJ2-2	TGTGCCAGCAGCTTCTGGAGTAGCGGGAGGGAGGGCACCGGGGAGCTGTTTTTT	CASSFWSSGREGTGELFF
.	.	TRBV7-6	TRBJ1-1	TGTGCCAGCAGCTTATTGGCCCAAATGAACACTGAAGCTTTCTTT	CASSLLAQMNTEAFF
.	.	TRBV7-2	TRBJ2-7	TGTGCCAGCAGCTTTGCCCCCGGAGTAAGCAGTGGGGGATACGAGCAGTACTTC	CASSFAPGVSSGGYEQYF
.	few	TRBV28	TRBJ1-1	TGTGCCAGCAGTTCCGGTACGGACGTTACACTGAACACTGAAGCTTTCTTT	CASSSGTDVTLNTEAFF
.	.	TRBV28	TRBJ1-1	TGTGCCAGCAGTTTTCGCGGGTCTCTGAACACTGAAGCTTTCTTT	CASSFRGSLNTEAFF
.	.	TRBV18	TRBJ2-7	TGTGCCACCGAAGGGGGGGGCGAGCAGTACTTC	CATEGGGEQYF
TRBD2	.	TRBV7-9	TRBJ2-3	TGTGCCAGCCCGCCTCCCCTAGCGGGAAGGACAGATACGCAGTATTTT	CASPPPLAGRTDTQYF
.	once	TRBV27	TRBJ2-1	TGTGCCAGCAGTTTAAGCGTTAGAAATGAGCAGTTCTTC	CASSLSVRNEQFF
.	.	TRBV27	TRBJ2-7	TGTGCCAGCAGTTCAACTACAGGGTTAGACTACGAGCAGTACTTC	CASSSTTGLDYEQYF
.	.	TRBV7-9	TRBJ2-7	TGTGCCAGCAGCCCCCGAGTGGAGCGGAGCTCCTACGAGCAGTACTTC	CASSPRVERSSYEQYF